One and the same sample provided the 17 T cell receptor beta chains below, sequenced in a study of blood T cell repertoires in COVID-19 (dated by TCRdb to 2020 to 2021). Library prep was done by the immunoSEQ multiplex PCR assay. In TCRdb, the immuneACCESS table is reduced to in-frame sequences with V and J assigned. These tables do not hold every clone; where another copy was compared, an unresolved V gene accounts for under half, and the others remain unexplained. A total of around 68,000 clones appear in this sample, 79% of them only once. The top ten clonotypes cover just under 10% of the sample. The sequenced sample consisted of peripheral blood. The receptor source for this set is a woman between 50 and 59 years old with acute or convalescent COVID-19.

The J gene is TRBJ2-7, the V gene TRBV6-5; tentatively, D is TRBD2 (6 bases). The CDR3 covers 13 residues. The germline CDR1 and CDR2 sequences are MNHEY and SVGAGI. V was trimmed by 8 bases and J by 3 bases, leaving 14 bases between them. The CDR3: CASGDLGGYEQYF. The CDR3 DNA is TGTGCCAGCGGGGACCTGGGGGGCTACGAGCAGTACTTC.

The J gene is TRBJ2-5, the V gene TRBV5-8; 8 nucleotides agree with TRBD2. V was pared by 2 bases and J by 3 bases, with 3 bases of the junction left unmatched. Germline V CDR1 and CDR2: SGHTS, YDEGEE. The CDR3 contains 14 residues. The CDR3 DNA is TGTGCCAGCAGCTTAGGACTAGCTAAAGAGACCCAGTACTTC. Its protein is CASSLGLAKETQYF.

The rearrangement links TRBV10-3 to TRBJ2-3; no clear D. The V and J ends lost 10 bases and 4 bases respectively, with 12 bases between them. The CDR3 contains 12 residues. Germline CDR1 and CDR2: ENHRY and SYGVKD. CDR3 DNA sequence: TGTGCCACCAACCAGCTAGCAGATACGCAGTATTTT. Protein product: CATNQLADTQYF.

The chain combines TRBV5-1 with TRBJ2-7, with TRBD1 matching 9 bases. Germline loops: CDR1 SGHRS, CDR2 YFSETQ. The CDR3 has 14 residues. V was clipped by 7 bases and J by 5 bases; unmatched bases: 10. CDR3 loop: CASAELQGAHEQYF. The CDR3 DNA sequence: TGCGCCAGCGCGGAATTACAGGGGGCTCACGAGCAGTACTTC.

In its sample, this clone was seen once. V and J are TRBV11-2 and TRBJ1-2; 7 nucleotides agree with TRBD1. V dropped 3 bases and J dropped 0; count of bases not matched to a gene: 4. The germline V gene has CDR1 SGHAT and CDR2 FQNNGV. This CDR3 is 15 amino acids long. DNA of the CDR3: TGTGCCAGCAGCTTGGAAGGGGGCGCTAACTATGGCTACACCTTC. Residues: CASSLEGGANYGYTF.

The chain is built from TRBV7-9 and TRBJ1-2; D gene uncertain. Trimming removed 3 bases at V and 7 bases at J, with 12 bases between. The CDR3 spans 13 residues. Germline CDR1 and CDR2: SEHNR and FQNEAQ (reference sequence). In DNA form, the CDR3 reads TGTGCCAGCAGCTTCATGGACTTGGGTGGCTACACCTTC. Its protein product is CASSFMDLGGYTF.

The CDR3 region is CASSPQTSRTADTQYF. CDR3 sequence (DNA): TGTGCCAGCAGCCCGCAAACTAGCCGAACCGCAGATACGCAGTATTTT. The genes are TRBV7-2 and TRBJ2-3, with a weak D call TRBD2 (6 bases). This CDR3 contains 16 residues. Trimming stripped 5 bases from V and 4 bases from J, with 19 bases between. Germline assignment: CDR1 SGHTA and CDR2 FQGNSA.

The chain uses TRBV7-9 and TRBJ2-5, with D perhaps matching TRBD1 (6 bases). The V gene's germline CDR1 is SEHNR and CDR2 FQNEAQ (reference sequence). V lost 1 base and J 5 bases, leaving 14 bases between the germline ends. CDR3 size: 15 residues. DNA for the CDR3: TGTGCCAGCAGCTTAGTGGGGGACAATCGGGAGACCCAGTACTTC. Encoded protein: CASSLVGDNRETQYF. The whole variable domain, filled in from reference TRBV7-9 and TRBJ2-5, reads DTGVSQNPRHKITKRGQNVTFRCDPISEHNRLYWYRQTLGQGPEFLTYFQNEAQLEKSRLLSDRFSAERPKGSFSTLEIQRTEQGDSAMYLCASSLVGDNRETQYFGPGTRLLVL.

CDR3 loop: CASNGGTTDNEQFF. The CDR3 DNA reads TGTGCCAGCAACGGGGGGACTACGGACAATGAGCAGTTCTTC. The rearrangement joins TRBV6-5 to TRBJ2-1, with 7 nucleotides matching TRBD2. This CDR3 has 14 amino acids. After removal of 7 bases from V and 5 bases from J, the junction contained 8 bases not matched to a gene. The germline V gene encodes CDR1 MNHEY and CDR2 SVGAGI.

The V and J genes are TRBV28 and TRBJ1-4; 9 nucleotides match TRBD1. The CDR3 sequence is 16 residues long. The germline CDR1 and CDR2 sequences are MDHEN and SYDVKM. J lost 7 bases, V lost 6 bases, and 12 bases had no gene match. CDR3 in DNA: TGTGCCAGCAGCCAACGTACAGGGGGCAGCGGTGAAAAACTGTTTTTT. Translation gives CASSQRTGGSGEKLFF.

The chain combines TRBV7-9 with TRBJ1-5; D may be TRBD1 (5 bases). Germline values: CDR1 SEHNR, CDR2 FQNEAQ (reference sequence). With 5 bases removed from V and 9 bases from J, the gap between germline ends came to 14 bases. The CDR3 extends over 13 amino acids. CDR3 sequence reads: CASSAIQGWPQHF. The CDR3 nucleotides are TGTGCCAGCAGCGCGATTCAGGGATGGCCCCAGCATTTT.

The chain combines TRBV27 with TRBJ2-5; D gene uncertain. The V gene lost 1 base and the J gene lost 7 bases, with 10 bases spanning the gap. Germline loops: CDR1 MNHEY, CDR2 SMNVEV (reference sequence). This CDR3 is built from 13 residues. In DNA form, the CDR3 reads TGTGCCAGCAGTTTATTTTCCGCCGGGACCCAGTACTTC. It yields the protein CASSLFSAGTQYF.

The chain has TRBV28 and TRBJ1-1; D is unclear. Trimming removed 1 base at V and 11 bases at J, with 11 bases between. The V gene's germline CDR1 is MDHEN and CDR2 SYDVKM. The CDR3 length is 12 residues. The CDR3 sequence is CASSLSGVGAFF. CDR3 sequence (DNA): TGTGCCAGCAGTTTATCCGGGGTGGGGGCTTTCTTT.

The chain employs TRBV15 and TRBJ1-3; 7 bases agree with TRBD1. The germline gives CDR1 LNHNV, CDR2 YYDKDF (reference sequence). There are 18 residues in the CDR3. V trimming: 1 base; J trimming: 1 base; junction bases outside the gene matches: 10. The CDR3 reads CATSRGSGRGESGNTIYF. The CDR3 bases are TGTGCCACCAGCAGAGGCAGTGGCAGGGGGGAATCTGGAAACACCATATATTTT. Full variable domain (outside the CDR3, taken from reference TRBV15 and TRBJ1-3): DAMVIQNPRYQVTQFGKPVTLSCSQTLNHNVMYWYQQKSSQAPKLLFHYYDKDFNNEADTPDNFQSRRPNTSFCFLDIRSPGLGDTAMYLCATSRGSGRGESGNTIYFGEGSWLTVV.

V is TRBV5-6 and J is TRBJ1-2; 7 bases map to TRBD1. V dropped 4 bases and J dropped 0; count of bases not matched to a gene: 3. The CDR3 has 14 residues. Germline CDR1 is SGHDT and CDR2 is YYEEEE. The CDR3 region has the DNA TGTGCCAGCAGCCCCACAGGGGCTAACTATGGCTACACCTTC. It specifies CASSPTGANYGYTF.

This chain uses TRBV15 with TRBJ2-7, with D perhaps matching TRBD1 (5 bases). There are 14 residues in the CDR3. V was clipped by 2 bases and J by 3 bases, with 11 bases between them. Looked up from germline, CDR1 is LNHNV and CDR2 is YYDKDF (reference sequence). The CDR3 spells CATSRSRVGYEQYF. CDR3 DNA: TGTGCCACCAGCAGATCCAGGGTCGGCTACGAGCAGTACTTC.

The chain is built from TRBV19 and TRBJ1-1; TRBD1 agrees at 7 bases. Germline V gene data show CDR1 as LNHDA and CDR2 as SQIVND (reference sequence). The CDR3 loop spans 12 amino acids. V gave up 6 bases and J gave up 3 bases; unmatched junction bases: 1. The CDR3 sequence: CASSRGDTEAFF. For the CDR3, the DNA is TGTGCCAGTAGCAGGGGGGACACTGAAGCTTTCTTT.